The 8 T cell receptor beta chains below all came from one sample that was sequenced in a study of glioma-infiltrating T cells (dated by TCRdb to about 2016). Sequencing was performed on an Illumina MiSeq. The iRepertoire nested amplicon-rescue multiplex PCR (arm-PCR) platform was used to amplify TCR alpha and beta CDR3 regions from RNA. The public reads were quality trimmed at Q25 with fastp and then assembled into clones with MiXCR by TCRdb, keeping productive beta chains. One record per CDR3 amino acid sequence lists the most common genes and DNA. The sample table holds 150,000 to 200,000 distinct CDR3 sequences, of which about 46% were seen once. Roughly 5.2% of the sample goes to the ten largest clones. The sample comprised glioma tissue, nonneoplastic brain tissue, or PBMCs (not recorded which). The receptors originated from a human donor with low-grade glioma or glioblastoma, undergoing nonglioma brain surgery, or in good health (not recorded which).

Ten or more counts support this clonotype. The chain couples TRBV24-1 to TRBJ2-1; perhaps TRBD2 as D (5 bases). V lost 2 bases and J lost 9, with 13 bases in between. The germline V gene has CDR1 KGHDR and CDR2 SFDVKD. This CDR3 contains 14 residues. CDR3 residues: CATSDYPTSSEQFF. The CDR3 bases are TGTGCCACCAGTGATTACCCCACTAGTAGTGAGCAGTTCTTC.

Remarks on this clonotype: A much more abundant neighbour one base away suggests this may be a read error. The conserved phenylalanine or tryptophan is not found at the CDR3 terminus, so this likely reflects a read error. The CDR3 sequence is CASRVDLGSTYEQYS. CDR3 DNA sequence: TGTGCCAGCAGGGTGGATTTGGGGAGCACCTACGAGCAGTACTCC. The V call is TRBV7-2, the J call TRBJ2-7; tentatively, D is TRBD2 (5 bases). V lost 6 bases, J lost 2 bases, and 17 bases lay in between. Per the germline V gene, CDR1 is SGHTA and CDR2 is FQGNSA. CDR3 length: 15 amino acids.

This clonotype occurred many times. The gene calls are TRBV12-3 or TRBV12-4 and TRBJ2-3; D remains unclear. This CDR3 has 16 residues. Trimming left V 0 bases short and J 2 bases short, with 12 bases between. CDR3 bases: TGTGCCAGCAGTTTAGCGAGAATATCCCACACAGATACGCAGTATTTT. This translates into CASSLARISHTDTQYF.

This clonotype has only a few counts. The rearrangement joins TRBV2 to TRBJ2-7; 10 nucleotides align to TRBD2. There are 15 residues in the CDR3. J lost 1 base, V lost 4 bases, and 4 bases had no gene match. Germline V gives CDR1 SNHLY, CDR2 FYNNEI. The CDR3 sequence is CASSVVAGGSYEQYF. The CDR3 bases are TGTGCCAGCAGTGTTGTAGCGGGAGGTTCCTACGAGCAGTACTTC. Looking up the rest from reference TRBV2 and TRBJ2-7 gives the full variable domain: EPEVTQTPSHQVTQMGQEVILRCVPISNHLYFYWYRQILGQKVEFLVSFYNNEISEKSEIFDDQFSVERPDGSNFTLKIRSTKLEDSAMYFCASSVVAGGSYEQYFGPGTRLTVT.

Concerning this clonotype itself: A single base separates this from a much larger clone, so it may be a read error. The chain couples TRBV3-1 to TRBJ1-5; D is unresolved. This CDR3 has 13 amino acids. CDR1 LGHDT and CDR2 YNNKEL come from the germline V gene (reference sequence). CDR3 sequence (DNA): TGTGCCAGCATCCAAACGAACAATCAGCCCCAGCATTTT. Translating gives CASIQTNNQPQHF. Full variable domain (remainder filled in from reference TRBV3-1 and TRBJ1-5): DTAVSQTPKYLVTQMGNDKSIKCEQNLGHDTMYWYKQDSKKFLKIMFSYNNKELIINETVPNRFSPKSPDKAHLNLHINSLELGDSAVYFCASIQTNNQPQHFGDGTRLSIL.

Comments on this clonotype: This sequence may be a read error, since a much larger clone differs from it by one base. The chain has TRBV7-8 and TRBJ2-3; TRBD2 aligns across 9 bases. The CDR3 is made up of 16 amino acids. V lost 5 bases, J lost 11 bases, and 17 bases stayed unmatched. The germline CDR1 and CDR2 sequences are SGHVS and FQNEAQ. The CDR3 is CASSPLGLADTFGQYF. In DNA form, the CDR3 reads TGTGCCAGCAGCCCATTGGGACTAGCAGATACTTTTGGGCAGTATTTT.

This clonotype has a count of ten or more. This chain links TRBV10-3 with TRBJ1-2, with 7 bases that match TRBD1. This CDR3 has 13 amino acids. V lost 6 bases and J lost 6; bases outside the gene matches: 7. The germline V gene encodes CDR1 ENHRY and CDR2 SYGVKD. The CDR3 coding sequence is TGTGCCATCAGCAATGACAGGGATCATGGCTACACCTTC. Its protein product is CAISNDRDHGYTF.

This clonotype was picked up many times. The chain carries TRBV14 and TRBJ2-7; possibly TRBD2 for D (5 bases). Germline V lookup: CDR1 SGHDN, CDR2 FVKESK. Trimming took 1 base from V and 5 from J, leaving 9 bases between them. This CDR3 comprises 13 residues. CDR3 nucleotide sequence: TGTGCCAGCAGCCAAGGGTCGGGGAACGAGCAGTACTTC. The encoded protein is CASSQGSGNEQYF.